This T cell receptor beta chain is drawn from a study of blood T cell repertoires in COVID-19 (TCRdb year 2020). Study-level background: Samples covering the acute and convalescent phases of COVID-19 were provided by collaborators in the United States, Italy and Spain. The prospective study material was composed of cDNA or gDNA derived from T cells, B-cell-depleted T cells, or PBMCs. Deeply sampled blood TCRbeta repertoires from subjects exposed to, actively infected with, or recovered from COVID-19 were included in the dataset. The repertoires were released in a freely available public database intended as a resource for research on the immune response to SARS-CoV-2. Samples came from the ongoing ImmuneRACE study (first 160 participants) plus 1,254 subjects from 6 global collaborators. Nearly every sample came with metadata listing a de-identified subject ID, COVID-19 status, age in years and sex. Where available, HLA class I and class II types were taken from metadata supplied by the sample provider and were not determined by assay-based typing. What the work shows at the level of the full study, not this receptor alone: How much clinical and demographic metadata was included differed by source and by participant, and the metadata was provided uncurated.

The immunoSEQ Assay, a bias-controlled multiplex PCR, was used to amplify TCRbeta CDR3 regions from genomic DNA. The authors' analysis ran thus. Within the assay, amplification of reference gene primers was used to estimate how many nucleated cells each sample contained. Sequence reads were collapsed and filtered to measure the absolute abundance of every unique TCRbeta CDR3 rearrangement. For each sample, productive Simpson clonality was calculated by taking the square root of Simpson's diversity index across productive rearrangements. TCRdb mirrors the immuneACCESS table, restricted to in-frame sequences. Some clones are absent from its copies; in checked studies, under half trace to an unresolved V gene, and the reason for the others is unknown. From that table come the V and J calls and clone size; the DNA was used to work out D and trimming. A total of roughly 50,000 clones appear in this sample, under 90% of them only once. Less than 3% of the sample rests with the top ten.

Worth noting for this clone: What antigen it recognizes has not been identified. Per-base qualities were not stored, and no clone one base away is much larger.

At one collaborating source in Seattle, patients were enrolled during active infection and were followed longitudinally through the course of disease. Collaborating institutions collected whole blood in K2EDTA tubes following their own protocols. For TCRbeta analysis, collaborators shipped samples in one of three forms: frozen whole blood, isolated PBMCs, or DNA extracted from either of those sample types. The germline V gene (reference sequence) specifies MNHEY as CDR1 and SMNVEV as CDR2. The CDR3 runs 15 residues from the cysteine to the phenylalanine. CDR3 DNA only is kept here, 45 bases in frame from base 1. At the junction V is shortened by 5 bases and J by 5 bases, with 18 bases in between.

Sequencing was carried out using peripheral blood. The sequence is built from TRBV27 and TRBJ1-2; confidence is insufficient to name the D gene. This TCR came from a woman of 80 years or more with COVID-19, enrolled during active disease. The DNA reads as follows: TGTGCCAGCAGTCCCCGCCCGGATCTCGGGTATGGCTACACCTTC. This sequence encodes CASSPRPDLGYGYTF.